This is a list of T cell receptor beta chains from one sample in a study of tumor-infiltrating lymphocytes in primary liver carcinoma. TCRdb itself ran the multiplex PCR reads through MiXCR, one entry per CDR3 protein. The sample holds about 180,000 distinct CDR3 sequences, over 45% seen once. Sequencing input: peripheral blood. The receptors come from a man aged 35 to 55 with primary liver carcinoma and hepatitis B virus infection. The CDR3 runs from the conserved cysteine through the conserved F or W. D genes are given only for firm matches. Clone size is not always given. Where it is, it says once, few, many or a class for expanded clones.

TRBJ2-1 TRBV4-1 NA NA CASSLRAGNEQFF TGCGCCAGCAGCCTACGTGCGGGAAATGAGCAGTTCTTC
TRBJ2-2 TRBV11-2 NA NA CASRSRELFF TGTGCCAGCAGGTCCAGGGAGCTGTTTTTT
TRBJ1-4 TRBV7-8 TRBD1 NA CASSLNVGQGNEKLFF TGTGCCAGCAGCTTAAACGTGGGACAGGGTAACGAAAAACTGTTTTTT
TRBJ2-1 TRBV11-2 TRBD2 NA CASSLEAGGSCDEQFF TGTGCCAGCAGCTTAGAGGCGGGAGGGTCCTGCGATGAGCAGTTCTTC
TRBJ1-2 TRBV7-9 NA NA CDSSFPLSTYGYSF TGTGACAGCAGCTTCCCCCTAAGCACCTACGGCTACAGCTTC
TRBJ2-1 TRBV4-1 NA NA CASSHGTEFNEQFF TGCGCCAGCAGCCATGGGACGGAATTCAATGAGCAGTTCTTC
TRBJ2-1 TRBV10-3 TRBD2 few CAITQGTGTSVDNEQFF TGTGCCATCACTCAAGGAACCGGGACTAGCGTAGACAATGAGCAGTTCTTC
TRBJ2-1 TRBV11-1 NA NA CASSVGLKNEQFF TGTGCCAGCAGCGTTGGCCTGAAGAATGAGCAGTTCTTC
TRBJ1-1 TRBV12-3/TRBV12-4 TRBD1 NA CASSDFQGGMNTEAFF TGTGCCAGCAGTGACTTCCAGGGGGGCATGAACACTGAAGCTTTCTTT
TRBJ2-1 TRBV11-2 TRBD2 many CASSLEWLAGSGNEQFF TGTGCCAGCAGCTTAGAATGGCTAGCGGGAAGTGGCAATGAGCAGTTCTTC
TRBJ2-7 TRBV28 NA NA CASSPRTVNYEQYF TGTGCCAGCAGTCCCCGGACAGTGAACTACGAGCAGTACTTC
TRBJ2-1 TRBV5-1 TRBD2 few CASSSLLAGGQWNEQFF TGCGCCAGCAGCTCGCTACTAGCGGGAGGGCAATGGAATGAGCAGTTCTTC
TRBJ2-7 TRBV5-6 TRBD2 once CASSLGGELAGAFYEQYF TGTGCCAGCAGCTTGGGGGGGGAACTAGCGGGAGCATTCTACGAGCAGTACTTC
TRBJ2-3 TRBV11-2 TRBD2 NA CASSNRLAAGTDTQYF TGTGCCAGCAGCAACCGACTAGCGGCAGGGACAGATACACAGTATTTT
TRBJ1-1 TRBV10-3 TRBD1 few CAIRTGETEAFF TGTGCCATCAGAACAGGGGAGACTGAAGCTTTCTTT
TRBJ2-7 TRBV29-1 NA NA CSVGSGTYYEQYF TGCAGCGTTGGATCGGGGACTTACTACGAGCAGTACTTC
TRBJ2-6 TRBV6-1 NA NA CASSERLSGANVLTF TGTGCCAGCAGTGAACGGCTCTCTGGGGCCAACGTCCTGACTTTC
TRBJ2-2 TRBV4-1 NA NA CASSQEVANTGELFF TGCGCCAGCAGCCAAGAAGTTGCTAACACCGGGGAGCTGTTTTTT
TRBJ2-1 TRBV28 TRBD1 NA CASSLMRTGVYNEQFF TGTGCCAGCAGTTTAATGAGGACAGGGGTCTACAATGAGCAGTTCTTC
TRBJ2-5 TRBV7-8 NA NA CASSLAVVDQETQYF TGTGCCAGCAGCTTAGCGGTCGTAGACCAAGAGACCCAGTACTTC
TRBJ1-4 TRBV6-6 NA many CASRLPGGNEKLFF TGTGCCAGCAGACTCCCCGGGGGTAATGAAAAACTGTTTTTT
TRBJ2-7 TRBV10-2 NA NA CASNDAREQYF TGCGCAAGCAATGATGCACGCGAGCAGTACTTC
TRBJ1-5 TRBV12-3/TRBV12-4 NA NA CASSHGGGQPQHF TGTGCCAGCAGTCACGGAGGGGGGCAGCCCCAGCATTTT
TRBJ2-7 TRBV11-2 TRBD2 many CASSSNSGPQYF TGTGCCAGCAGCTCTAATAGCGGGCCGCAGTACTTC
TRBJ2-1 TRBV4-1 NA NA CASSTRGGNEEFF TGCGCCAGCAGCACCCGGGGTGGGAATGAGGAGTTCTTC
TRBJ2-5 TRBV28 NA NA CASSRGRAQYF TGTGCCAGCAGCCGGGGACGGGCCCAGTACTTC
TRBJ1-5 TRBV6-2/TRBV6-3 NA few CASSYSGGLAQPQHF TGTGCCAGCAGTTACTCCGGGGGGCTCGCTCAGCCCCAGCATTTT
TRBJ2-3 TRBV10-2 NA NA CASSKDHTDTQYF TGCGCCAGCTCTAAGGATCACACAGATACGCAGTATTTT
TRBJ2-7 TRBV6-5 NA NA CASSYGGPTYEQYF TGTGCCAGCAGTTACGGCGGTCCCACCTACGAGCAGTACTTC
TRBJ2-1 TRBV5-1 TRBD2 NA CASSPTRTSGSDEQFF TGCGCCAGCAGCCCCACGAGGACTAGCGGGAGCGATGAGCAGTTCTTC
TRBJ2-4 TRBV10-3 NA NA CATSEAAKNIQYF TGTGCCACCAGTGAGGCAGCCAAAAACATTCAGTACTTC
TRBJ2-3 TRBV4-2 NA few CASSRERGHTDTQYF TGTGCCAGCAGCCGTGAACGTGGCCACACAGATACGCAGTATTTT
TRBJ2-3 TRBV12-3/TRBV12-4 NA once CASSLDKWDTDTQYF TGTGCCAGCAGTTTAGATAAGTGGGACACAGATACGCAGTATTTT
TRBJ2-3 TRBV29-1 TRBD1 few CSSRQGLDTQYF TGCAGCTCGCGACAGGGATTAGATACGCAGTATTTT
TRBJ2-1 TRBV11-3 NA many CASSLSDVRNEQFF TGTGCCAGCAGCTTAAGCGACGTTCGCAATGAGCAGTTCTTC
TRBJ2-1 TRBV30 TRBD2 once CAWSGLAGSSNEQFF TGTGCCTGGAGTGGGCTAGCGGGGAGCAGCAATGAGCAGTTCTTC
TRBJ2-2 TRBV4-1 NA NA CASSQDGSRRAAGELFF TGCGCCAGCAGCCAAGATGGCAGCAGGAGGGCCGCCGGGGAGCTGTTTTTT
TRBJ1-4 TRBV6-5 NA NA CASSSGDQREKLFF TGTGCCAGCAGTTCCGGGGATCAGCGGGAAAAACTGTTTTTT
TRBJ2-1 TRBV12-3/TRBV12-4 TRBD1 NA CASRPRDRGINEQFF TGTGCCAGCAGACCCCGGGACAGGGGGATTAATGAGCAGTTCTTC
TRBJ2-7 TRBV12-3/TRBV12-4 NA NA CASSIQGNEQYF TGTGCCAGCAGCATTCAGGGGAACGAGCAGTACTTC
TRBJ2-5 TRBV6-1 NA few CASRRHLQETQYF TGTGCCAGCAGGAGACACCTCCAAGAGACCCAGTACTTC
TRBJ2-5 TRBV11-2 NA NA CAGSQDRETQYF TGTGCTGGCAGCCAGGACAGAGAGACCCAGTACTTC
TRBJ2-2 TRBV11-2 NA NA CASSFAYVRGKNAGELFF TGCGCCAGCAGCTTCGCCTACGTGCGGGGAAAGAACGCCGGGGAGCTGTTTTTT
TRBJ2-3 TRBV21-1 NA NA CASSKWGDSGSDTDTQYF TGTGCCAGCAGCAAATGGGGTGATAGCGGGAGCGACACAGATACGCAGTATTTT
TRBJ2-7 TRBV29-1 TRBD2 few CSAGEGLAGNEQYF TGCAGCGCGGGTGAAGGGCTAGCGGGAAACGAGCAGTACTTC
TRBJ2-1 TRBV11-2 TRBD2 once CASSLDVGLAMGEQLF TGTGCCAGCAGCTTGGATGTCGGACTAGCGATGGGTGAACAGCTCTTC